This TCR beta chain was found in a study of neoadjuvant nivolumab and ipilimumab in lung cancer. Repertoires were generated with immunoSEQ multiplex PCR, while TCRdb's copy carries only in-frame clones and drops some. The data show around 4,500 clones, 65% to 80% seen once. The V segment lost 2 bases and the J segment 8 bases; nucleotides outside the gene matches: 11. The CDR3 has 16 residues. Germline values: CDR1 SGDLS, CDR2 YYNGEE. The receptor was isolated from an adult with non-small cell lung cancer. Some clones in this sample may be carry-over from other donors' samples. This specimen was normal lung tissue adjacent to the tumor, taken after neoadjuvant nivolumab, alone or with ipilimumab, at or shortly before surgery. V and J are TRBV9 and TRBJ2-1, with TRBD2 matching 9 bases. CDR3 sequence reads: CASSVTSGLGSDEQFF. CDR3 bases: TGTGCCAGCAGCGTTACTAGCGGGTTGGGTTCGGATGAGCAGTTCTTC.